This T cell receptor beta chain derives from a study of OX40 agonist ivuxolimab in advanced cancers. TCRdb's table, derived via immunoSEQ multiplex PCR, lists solely in-frame clones and lacks some. Seen here are around 68,000 clones, 87% observed once, and the top ten hold 2.5% to 3%. About this clone itself: Its specificity is unknown.

Notes on the study in general: No determination was made of the antigen specificity of the expanded peripheral T cells. Expanded clones were, on average, more numerous among CD8+ T cells than CD4+.

The sequence was obtained from an adult with an advanced solid tumor such as melanoma, head and neck, liver or kidney cancer. The sample consisted of CD4+ or CD8+ T cells sorted from blood, taken in a trial of the OX40 agonist ivuxolimab.

The CDR3 bases are TGTGCCAGCAGCTCGCGGGCTAGCGGGAGCACAGATACGCAGTATTTT. This codes for CASSSRASGSTDTQYF. The gene calls are TRBV7-9 and TRBJ2-3, with 8 bases fitting TRBD2. The CDR3 has 16 residues. Losses at the gene ends were 4 bases for V and 0 bases for J; bases not matched to a gene: 6. Germline V CDR1 and CDR2: SEHNR, FQNEAQ (reference sequence).